This T cell receptor beta chain was identified in a study of Ad26.COV2.S vaccination and SARS-CoV-2 variants. Study information: The study gave Ad26.COV2.S intramuscularly, once or twice 56 days apart. Study outcomes and limitations: Vaccine recipients posted higher spike-specific TCR breadth than their placebo counterparts.

Treatment described: about 20 received Ad26.COV2.S at low or high dose, single or two shots; several received placebo; per-sample allocation not given. Collection of samples fell on day 63 after the first vaccine or placebo injection. On this clone itself: The antigen remains undetermined.

The repertoire was sequenced with immunoSEQ multiplex PCR; TCRdb's copy has only in-frame clones and lacks some. This repertoire shows some 290,000 clones, about 85% found once; its top ten account for about 2.1%. The source was peripheral blood, collected in a trial of Ad26.COV2.S vaccine versus placebo. The sequence was collected from a person between 18 and 60 years old who received the Ad26.COV2.S COVID-19 vaccine or a placebo.

This chain's CDR3 is CASTSGPRGNEQFF. The CDR3 DNA sequence: TGTGCCAGCACCTCCGGGCCTCGGGGGAATGAGCAGTTCTTC. The chain employs TRBV6-5 and TRBJ2-1, with a weak D call TRBD2 (6 bases). The CDR3 spans 14 residues. Trimming took off 7 bases at V and 7 bases at J, with 17 bases between the two ends. CDR1 MNHEY and CDR2 SVGAGI come from the germline V gene.